Sequencing of this TCR beta chain was carried out in a study of PD-L1 blockade in urothelial cancer. Study information: T cells were recovered from blood samples at a median of around 140,000.

Specified time point: pretreatment peripheral blood. Anywhere from 1 to 8 samples came from each patient, spanning pretreatment and on-treatment. The table came from immunoSEQ multiplex PCR; TCRdb's copy has only in-frame clones and leaves some out. This table has about 87,000 clones, 84% appearing once. The input for sequencing was PBMCs, taken around atezolizumab (anti-PD-L1) treatment. The receptor was isolated from a man between 60 and 75 years old with urothelial cancer.

The CDR3 nucleotides read TGTGCCAGTGATAGGAGCGCTACTGGGGCCAACGTCCTGACTTTC. It specifies CASDRSATGANVLTF. The chain uses TRBV9 and TRBJ2-6; D is ambiguous. The V end was cut by 8 bases, the J end by 2 bases, with 14 bases between. Germline V gene data show CDR1 as SGDLS and CDR2 as YYNGEE. CDR3 size: 15 residues.